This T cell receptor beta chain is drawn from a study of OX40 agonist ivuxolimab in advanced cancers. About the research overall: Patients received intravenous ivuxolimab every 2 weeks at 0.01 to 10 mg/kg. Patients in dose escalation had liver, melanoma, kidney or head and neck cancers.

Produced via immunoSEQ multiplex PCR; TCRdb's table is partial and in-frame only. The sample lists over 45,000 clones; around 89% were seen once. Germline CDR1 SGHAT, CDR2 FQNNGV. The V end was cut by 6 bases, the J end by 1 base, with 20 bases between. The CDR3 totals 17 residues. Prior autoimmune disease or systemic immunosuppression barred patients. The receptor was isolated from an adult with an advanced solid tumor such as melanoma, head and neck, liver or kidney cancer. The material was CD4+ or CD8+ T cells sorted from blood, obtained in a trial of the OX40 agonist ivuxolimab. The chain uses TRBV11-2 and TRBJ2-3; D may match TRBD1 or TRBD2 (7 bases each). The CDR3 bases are TGTGCCAGCAGGCTTCAGGGGGGGCGCGGAGGCACAGATACGCAGTATTTT. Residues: CASRLQGGRGGTDTQYF.